Below are 27 T cell receptor beta chains sequenced from a single sample in a study of control samples from healthy donors and cancer patients. Data came from immunoSEQ multiplex PCR; TCRdb stores just in-frame clones and leaves some out. The table has over 15,000 clones, around 84% seen once. The sequenced sample was PBMCs. Source of these receptors: a woman aged 70-85 years with colorectal cancer.

V and J are TRBV19 and TRBJ2-6; D remains ambiguous. CDR1 is LNHDA, CDR2 SQIVND, per germline (reference sequence). The CDR3 loop spans 17 amino acids. Trimming removed 2 bases from V and 4 bases from J, with 15 bases in between. This chain's CDR3 is CASSIPPRISGANVLTF. Here the CDR3 DNA reads TGTGCCAGTAGTATACCCCCGCGAATCTCGGGGGCCAACGTCCTGACTTTC.

The V gene is TRBV11-3, the J gene TRBJ2-1; perhaps TRBD2 as D (6 bases). This CDR3 comprises 15 residues. Between the trimmed V and J ends, which lost 8 bases and 4 bases, there was a span of 18 bases. Per germline, CDR1 SGHNT and CDR2 YENEEA. The CDR3 protein is CASSVRGVGYNEQFF. CDR3 bases: TGTGCCAGCTCGGTGCGCGGGGTGGGGTACAATGAGCAGTTCTTC.

J is TRBJ1-4 and V is TRBV9; D unclear. V was clipped by 0 bases and J by 7 bases, with 10 bases between them. This CDR3 is 14 amino acids long. CDR1 and CDR2 from the germline V gene are SGDLS and YYNGEE. CDR3 sequence (DNA): TGTGCCAGCAGCGTAGACTCGCGCGGTGAAAAACTGTTTTTT. Translating gives CASSVDSRGEKLFF.

This clone appeared a few times. The rearrangement uses TRBV6-5 and TRBJ1-1, with D maybe TRBD1 (5 bases). Trimming left V 10 bases short and J 7 bases short, with 19 bases between. The germline CDR1 and CDR2 sequences are MNHEY and SVGAGI. The CDR3 is made up of 13 amino acids. CDR3 loop: CATKGRTNGEAFF. The CDR3 DNA follows: TGTGCCACGAAGGGACGGACGAACGGTGAAGCTTTCTTT.

The genes are TRBV5-8 and TRBJ1-2, with a possible D match to TRBD1 (5 bases). Germline V gives CDR1 SGHTS, CDR2 YDEGEE. The CDR3 extends over 14 amino acids. With 0 bases removed from V and 4 bases from J, the gap between germline ends came to 10 bases. As DNA, the CDR3 is TGTGCCAGCAGCTTGGGGGGGATCGCCTATGGCTACACCTTC. This encodes CASSLGGIAYGYTF.

The V call is TRBV5-1, the J call TRBJ1-4; TRBD1 might be the D (5 bases). The germline gives CDR1 SGHRS, CDR2 YFSETQ. V gave up 5 bases and J gave up 7 bases, with 9 bases separating them. The CDR3 spans 12 residues. The CDR3 DNA reads as TGCGCCAGCAGAGGGACGGCTGAAAAACTGTTTTTT. It yields the protein CASRGTAEKLFF.

This sequence joins TRBV7-9 and TRBJ2-3; 10 bases agree with TRBD2. CDR1 is SEHNR and CDR2 is FQNEAQ in the germline V gene (reference sequence). J lost 0 bases, V lost 2 bases, and 11 bases had no gene match. CDR3 length equals 19 residues. The CDR3 nucleotides read TGTGCCAGCAGCTTAAGTTGGAGTAGCGGGGGGTCGAGCACAGATACGCAGTATTTT. It yields the protein CASSLSWSSGGSSTDTQYF.

This clone turned up a few times. V and J are TRBV5-1 and TRBJ2-2; 7 positions match TRBD1. The CDR3 length is 17 residues. V was clipped by 0 bases and J by 6 bases; unmatched bases: 11. Germline V CDR1 and CDR2: SGHRS, YFSETQ. The CDR3 coding sequence is TGCGCCAGCAGCTTGGAGAGTTTGGGGCAGGGGGCCGGGGAGCTGTTTTTT. Translating it yields CASSLESLGQGAGELFF.

The chain couples TRBV10-3 to TRBJ1-5; 8 nucleotides align to TRBD1. The germline CDR1 and CDR2 sequences are ENHRY and SYGVKD. The CDR3 has 15 amino acids. The J segment lost 3 bases and the V segment lost 10 bases, leaving 11 bases of the junction unmatched. Here the CDR3 reads CATTQGAPSNQPQHF. In DNA form, the CDR3 reads TGTGCCACCACCCAGGGGGCACCATCCAATCAGCCCCAGCATTTT.

With regard to this clone: The junction differs from germline at one of its ends, possibly a read error. The gene calls are TRBV27 and TRBJ2-3, with 9 bases fitting TRBD1. The CDR3 is 16 residues long. Germline loops: CDR1 MNHEY, CDR2 SMNVEV (reference sequence). CDR3 sequence: CASSLSRTGGTDTQYF. CDR3 bases: TGTGCCAGCAGTCTATCCCGGACAGGGGGCACAGATACGCAGTATTTT.

The rearrangement links TRBV10-2 to TRBJ1-5; 8 nucleotides align to TRBD1. The CDR3 has 13 amino acids. The V gene end was trimmed by 6 bases and the J gene end by 2 bases; junction bases not matched to a gene: 0. Germline-derived CDR1 and CDR2 are WSHSY and SAAADI. This chain's CDR3 is CASRDRGNQPQHF. The CDR3 DNA is TGCGCCAGCAGGGACAGGGGCAATCAGCCCCAGCATTTT.

The V call is TRBV9, the J call TRBJ2-5; a weak D match, TRBD1 (6 bases). This CDR3 has 13 amino acids. Trimming pared 4 bases from V and 1 base from J, leaving 8 bases between. Germline values: CDR1 SGDLS, CDR2 YYNGEE. CDR3 bases: TGTGCCAGCAGCACAGGGTTCCAAGAGACCCAGTACTTC. Its translation is CASSTGFQETQYF.

The chain recombines TRBV25-1 with TRBJ1-1, with 7 nucleotides matching TRBD1. This CDR3 has 14 residues. V shed 2 bases and J 0 bases; nucleotides not matched to a gene: 0. From germline, CDR1 is MGHDK and CDR2 SYGVNS. Here the CDR3 reads CASSEQGVNTEAFF. DNA of the CDR3: TGTGCCAGCAGTGAACAGGGGGTGAACACTGAAGCTTTCTTT.

The J gene is TRBJ2-6, the V gene TRBV10-3, with 9 bases identical to TRBD1. Germline CDR1 reads ENHRY; CDR2 reads SYGVKD. After removal of 7 bases from V and 2 bases from J, the junction contained 12 bases not matched to a gene. The CDR3 has 18 residues. DNA for the CDR3: TGTGCCATCACCAATCGACAGGGGGGGGCTCCTGGGGCCAACGTCCTGACTTTC. Protein: CAITNRQGGAPGANVLTF.

The chain joins TRBV30 to TRBJ1-2, with 9 positions matching TRBD1. Germline values: CDR1 GTSNPN, CDR2 SVGIG (reference sequence). This CDR3 contains 15 residues. The V and J ends lost 3 bases and 0 bases, in that order; junction bases with no gene match: 5. The CDR3, as DNA: TGTGCCTGGAGCGGGACAGGGTCCGCTAACTATGGCTACACCTTC. Protein sequence: CAWSGTGSANYGYTF. The variable domain in full, completed from reference TRBV30 and TRBJ1-2, reads SQTIHQWPATLVQPVGSPLSLECTVEGTSNPNLYWYRQAAGRGLQLLFYSVGIGQISSEVPQNLSASRPQDRQFILSSKKLLLSDSGFYLCAWSGTGSANYGYTFGSGTRLTVV.

The CDR3 loop reads CAISEPATEAFF. The DNA for the CDR3 is TGTGCCATCAGTGAACCGGCAACGGAAGCTTTCTTT. The chain employs TRBV10-3 and TRBJ1-1; D gene ambiguous. Trimming shortened V by 3 bases and J by 8 bases, and 10 bases separated the two germline ends. The CDR3 runs to 12 residues. Germline loops: CDR1 ENHRY, CDR2 SYGVKD.

V and J are TRBV7-2 and TRBJ1-1; no clear D. Germline values: CDR1 SGHTA, CDR2 FQGNSA. This CDR3 comprises 12 residues. V was trimmed by 5 bases and J by 11 bases, leaving 15 bases between them. The DNA for the CDR3 is TGTGCCAGCAGCCAAAGCCTTACCACGGCTTTCTTT. This codes for CASSQSLTTAFF.

This clone was recorded once. The CDR3 coding sequence is TGCGCCAGCAGCTCCCCACAGGGCACAGATACGCAGTATTTT. Its protein product is CASSSPQGTDTQYF. The chain has TRBV5-1 and TRBJ2-3; possible D gene TRBD1, 5 bases. The CDR3 totals 14 residues. The V end lost 3 bases, the J end lost 1 base, and 9 bases lay between the germline ends. Germline V gene lookup returns CDR1 SGHRS and CDR2 YFSETQ.

The V and J genes are TRBV20-1 and TRBJ2-3; D not certain. Germline CDR1 DFQATT, CDR2 SNEGSKA (reference sequence). Trimming removed 5 bases at V and 6 bases at J, with 6 bases between. The CDR3 sequence is 10 residues long. The CDR3: CSARDDTQYF. The CDR3 DNA is TGCAGTGCTCGTGATGATACGCAGTATTTT.

The chain couples TRBV7-2 to TRBJ2-7; tentatively, D is TRBD2 (5 bases). This CDR3 comprises 12 residues. The germline gives CDR1 SGHTA, CDR2 FQGNSA. The V and J ends lost 5 bases and 5 bases respectively, with 10 bases between them. This chain's CDR3 is CASSPGSNEQYF. The CDR3 coding sequence is TGTGCCAGCAGCCCGGGGAGCAACGAGCAGTACTTC. The variable domain in full, with the rest retrieved from reference TRBV7-2 and TRBJ2-7, is GAGVSQSPSNKVTEKGKDVELRCDPISGHTALYWYRQSLGQGLEFLIYFQGNSAPDKSGLPSDRFSAERTGGSVSTLTIQRTQQEDSAVYLCASSPGSNEQYFGPGTRLTVT.

This chain connects TRBV3-1 (or the pseudogene TRBV3-2) to TRBJ2-7; D gene unclear. CDR1 LGHDT and CDR2 YNNKEL come from the germline V gene (reference sequence). The CDR3 contains 13 residues. Trimming left V 1 base short and J 2 bases short, with 6 bases between. This CDR3 is CASSQGQAYEQYF. CDR3 DNA: TGTGCCAGCAGCCAAGGACAAGCCTACGAGCAGTACTTC.

CDR3: CASSKGQTTSEAFF. The CDR3 DNA follows: TGTGCCAGCAGCAAAGGACAGACCACGTCTGAAGCTTTCTTT. The chain is built from TRBV5-4 and TRBJ1-1, with a possible D match to TRBD1 (6 bases). Germline-derived CDR1 and CDR2 are SGHNT and YYREEE (reference sequence). V gave up 4 bases and J gave up 6 bases, with 16 bases separating them. This CDR3 is 14 amino acids long.

The CDR3 reads CASSLTLAFF. The CDR3 DNA reads TGTGCCAGCAGCTTGACCTTGGCTTTCTTT. The chain employs TRBV11-3 and TRBJ1-1; D is unclear. V was pared by 3 bases and J by 11 bases, with 7 bases between. The CDR3 has 10 amino acids. Germline CDR1 and CDR2: SGHNT and YENEEA.

The chain links TRBV19 to TRBJ1-3, with D unresolved. The CDR3 contains 16 residues. The ends were cut back, 2 bases at V and 0 bases at J, with 11 bases in the middle. Per germline, CDR1 LNHDA and CDR2 SQIVND (reference sequence). CDR3 amino acids: CASSITQHRSGNTIYF. The CDR3, as DNA: TGTGCCAGTAGTATAACCCAGCACCGCTCTGGAAACACCATATATTTT.

The chain joins TRBV4-3 to TRBJ1-4, with TRBD1 identical over 7 bases. The CDR3 runs 17 residues. Per germline, CDR1 LGHNA and CDR2 YSLEER. J was trimmed by 5 bases and V by 2 bases; bases with no gene match: 11. CDR3 nucleotides: TGCGCCAGCAGCCAAAGTGGAGGAGGGGGCGTAAATGAAAAACTGTTTTTT. Protein product: CASSQSGGGGVNEKLFF.

This clone turned up a few times. The genes are TRBV2 and TRBJ2-7, with 9 bases matching TRBD1. Germline CDR1 SNHLY, CDR2 FYNNEI. There are 15 residues in the CDR3. V lost 3 bases to trimming and J lost 6 bases; unmatched junction nucleotides: 9. CDR3 DNA sequence: TGTGCCAGCAGTGACCTCGTACAGGGGGCGGGCGAGCAGTACTTC. Its protein product is CASSDLVQGAGEQYF.

The chain couples TRBV18 to TRBJ1-2, with 8 bases that match TRBD1. Germline V lookup: CDR1 KGHSH, CDR2 LQKENI. J was trimmed by 7 bases and V by 2 bases; bases with no gene match: 6. CDR3 length equals 14 residues. The CDR3 here is CASSPSQGAGGYTF. In nucleotides, the CDR3 is TGTGCCAGCTCACCATCCCAGGGGGCCGGTGGCTACACCTTC.